The 13 T cell receptor beta chains reported below all come from one sample, sequenced in a study of Graves' ophthalmopathy and Graves' hyperthyroidism. RNA transcripts were the template, and TCR beta CDR3 regions were amplified from them. The authors performed first-round RT-PCR with HTBI primers and then a second-round multiplex PCR. TCRdb reanalysed the multiplex PCR reads using MiXCR and keeps one entry per CDR3 protein. This table has just over 600,000 distinct CDR3 sequences, approximately 22% appearing once. The material sequenced was peripheral blood. The receptors come from a woman aged 18-29 years with stable Graves' hyperthyroidism. Some clones in this sample may be carry-over from other donors' samples.

This clonotype occurred many times. The chain is built from TRBV27 and TRBJ2-5; D is possibly TRBD1 or TRBD2 (5 bases each). Germline CDR1 is MNHEY and CDR2 is SMNVEV (reference sequence). This CDR3 comprises 14 residues. The V end was cut by 5 bases, the J end by 2 bases, with 12 bases between. CDR3 loop: CASSRNWGQETQYF. CDR3 coding DNA: TGTGCCAGCAGTCGCAATTGGGGGCAAGAGACCCAGTACTTC.

At least ten counts were recorded for this clonotype. The chain couples TRBV15 to TRBJ1-2; D unclear. The CDR3 runs to 16 residues. CDR1 and CDR2 from the germline V gene are LNHNV and YYDKDF (reference sequence). Trimming shortened V by 0 bases and J by 3 bases, and 14 bases separated the two germline ends. CDR3 amino acids: CATSRDEQTFYYGYTF. CDR3 in DNA: TGTGCCACCAGCAGAGACGAACAGACTTTTTACTATGGCTACACCTTC.

The gene calls are TRBV4-1 and TRBJ2-4, with 7 bases fitting TRBD2. This CDR3 comprises 15 residues. J gave up 10 bases and V 1 base, and 10 bases lay outside the gene matches. Germline V lookup: CDR1 MGHRA, CDR2 YSYEKL. The CDR3 region is CASSQVMKRGGIQYF. In DNA, the CDR3 is TGCGCCAGCAGCCAAGTCATGAAGCGGGGCGGAATTCAGTACTTC.

There are many counts of this clonotype. The chain couples TRBV5-1 to TRBJ2-5; D remains unclear. The length of the CDR3 is 13 residues. V lost 4 bases, J lost 2 bases, and 9 bases lay in between. Germline CDR1 is SGHRS and CDR2 is YFSETQ. CDR3 DNA sequence: TGCGCCAGCAGCACACAAGAACAAGAGACCCAGTACTTC. This gives the protein CASSTQEQETQYF.

This clonotype was seen repeatedly, ten times or more. The rearrangement uses TRBV6-1 and TRBJ2-2, with a possible D match to TRBD2 (5 bases). Trimming cost V 6 bases and J 2 bases, with 13 bases left between them. The CDR3 contains 15 residues. Per the germline V gene, CDR1 is MNHNS and CDR2 is SASEGT. The CDR3 bases are TGTGCCAGCAGACTGGGCCTAGCAAACACCGGGGAGCTGTTTTTT. Encoded protein: CASRLGLANTGELFF.

A few counts support this clonotype. The chain is built from TRBV18 and TRBJ2-7, with 12 bases that match TRBD1. CDR1 KGHSH and CDR2 LQKENI come from the germline V gene. V shed 5 bases and J 5 bases; nucleotides not matched to a gene: 10. The CDR3 length is 16 residues. CDR3 DNA: TGTGCCAGCTCAAATCCGGGACAGGGGGCGAGGAACGAGCAGTACTTC. It encodes CASSNPGQGARNEQYF.

This chain uses TRBV5-1 with TRBJ1-1, with unresolved D. This CDR3 is 13 amino acids long. V lost 0 bases and J lost 5, with 8 bases in between. Per the germline V gene, CDR1 is SGHRS and CDR2 is YFSETQ. DNA of the CDR3: TGCGCCAGCAGCTTGGCCCCAGGTACTGAAGCTTTCTTT. Residues: CASSLAPGTEAFF.

Only a few counts were recorded for this clonotype. The V call is TRBV20-1, the J call TRBJ2-2; 9 bases align to TRBD2. Germline CDR1 reads DFQATT; CDR2 reads SNEGSKA (reference sequence). The V and J ends lost 3 bases and 5 bases, in that order; junction bases with no gene match: 7. The length of the CDR3 is 15 residues. The CDR3 loop reads CSASQARGGTGELFF. The CDR3 DNA is TGCAGTGCTAGTCAGGCGCGGGGGGGGACCGGGGAGCTGTTTTTT.

The chain joins TRBV6-5 to TRBJ2-2; D unresolved. This CDR3 is 13 amino acids long. The germline gives CDR1 MNHEY, CDR2 SVGAGI. Trimming left V 4 bases short and J 7 bases short, with 10 bases between. DNA of the CDR3: TGTGCCAGCAGTTTCGACGGGTACGGGGAGCTGTTTTTT. This codes for CASSFDGYGELFF.

This clonotype has more than one count but fewer than ten. This chain links TRBV20-1 with TRBJ2-7; tentative D call: TRBD1 (7 bases). The CDR3 is 18 amino acids. CDR1 DFQATT and CDR2 SNEGSKA come from the germline V gene (reference sequence). V was pared by 0 bases and J by 5 bases, with 26 bases between. The CDR3 sequence is CSARDPKQGREIRNEQYF. The CDR3 coding sequence is TGCAGTGCTAGAGACCCAAAACAGGGGCGGGAAATTAGAAACGAGCAGTACTTC.

This clonotype was seen ten or more times. The rearrangement uses TRBV28 and TRBJ2-4, with 7 bases fitting TRBD2. In germline, CDR1 is MDHEN, CDR2 SYDVKM. This CDR3 has 15 residues. The ends lost 6 bases at V and 0 bases at J; junction bases unmatched: 5. CDR3 bases: TGTGCCAGCAGGGAGCGGGATCTAGCCAAAAACATTCAGTACTTC. This gives the protein CASRERDLAKNIQYF.

This clonotype was seen ten or more times. The chain carries TRBV6-5 and TRBJ1-5, with D perhaps TRBD1 (5 bases). This CDR3 has 14 residues. Germline CDR1 is MNHEY and CDR2 is SVGAGI. The ends were cut back, 10 bases at V and 1 base at J, with 14 bases in the middle. The CDR3 loop is CATSIDSSNQPQHF. DNA of the CDR3: TGTGCCACCTCGATCGACAGCAGCAATCAGCCCCAGCATTTT.

In DNA form, the CDR3 reads TGCAGCGTTGCCCCTCTCAGGGCGGACACTGAAGCTTTCTTT. Translation: CSVAPLRADTEAFF. The chain carries TRBV29-1 and TRBJ1-1, with a tentative D call TRBD1 (5 bases). The CDR3 sequence is 14 residues long. The germline CDR1 and CDR2 sequences are SQVTM and ANQGSEA. The V gene lost 4 bases and the J gene lost 3 bases, with 15 bases spanning the gap. The full variable domain, with the rest looked up from reference TRBV29-1 and TRBJ1-1, is SAVISQKPSRDICQRGTSLTIQCQVDSQVTMMFWYRQQPGQSLTLIATANQGSEATYESGFVIDKFPISRPNLTFSTLTVSNMSPEDSSIYLCSVAPLRADTEAFFGQGTRLTVV.